The 20 T cell receptor beta chains in this list originate from one sample, sequenced in a study of shared clonotypes between healthy human individuals. Data came from immunoSEQ multiplex PCR; TCRdb stores just in-frame clones and leaves some out. The sample lists about 2 million clones; over 85% were seen once. As defined, naive CD8 cells were CD45RO-negative and positively selected for CCR7, with terminally differentiated effector memory CD45RA+ cells excluded. The sequenced sample was naive CD8+ T cells sorted from blood. The source of these receptors is a young man in good health.

The chain has TRBV5-4 and TRBJ2-1; 9 bases map to TRBD1. CDR3 size: 15 residues. V shed 4 bases, J shed 2 bases, and the junction held 4 bases outside the gene matches. CDR1 and CDR2 from the germline V gene are SGHNT and YYREEE (reference sequence). Here the CDR3 reads CASSPGQGTYNEQFF. The CDR3 nucleotides are TGTGCCAGCAGCCCCGGACAGGGGACCTACAATGAGCAGTTCTTC.

Note on this clone: The same CDR3 is also encoded by other DNA sequences in this sample. The chain couples TRBV27 to TRBJ2-7; D remains unclear. The CDR3 consists of 13 residues. CDR1 and CDR2 (germline): MNHEY, SMNVEV (reference sequence). V lost 4 bases, J lost 3 bases, and 10 bases lay in between. CDR3 sequence (DNA): TGTGCCAGCAGTTCCGACTGGGGCTACGAGCAGTACTTC. Translated: CASSSDWGYEQYF.

J is TRBJ1-1 and V is TRBV12-5; D gene ambiguous. Germline V gene sequence: CDR1 LGHNT, CDR2 FRNRAP. V lost 3 bases to trimming and J lost 5 bases, with 13 bases between them. This CDR3 has 14 amino acids. In DNA, the CDR3 is TGTGCTAGTGGTTTAGGTTTTACACGGACTGAAGCTTTCTTT. Encoded protein: CASGLGFTRTEAFF.

The V gene is TRBV7-9, the J gene TRBJ1-3, with 11 bases aligning to TRBD1. Per the germline V gene, CDR1 is SEHNR and CDR2 is FQNEAQ (reference sequence). The V segment lost 5 bases and the J segment 4 bases; nucleotides outside the gene matches: 16. The CDR3 length is 19 residues. Here the CDR3 reads CASSEFEQGQGALGNTIYF. Here the CDR3 DNA reads TGTGCCAGCAGCGAGTTCGAGCAAGGACAGGGGGCTTTAGGAAACACCATATATTTT. The whole variable domain, filled in from reference TRBV7-9 and TRBJ1-3, reads DTGVSQNPRHKITKRGQNVTFRCDPISEHNRLYWYRQTLGQGPEFLTYFQNEAQLEKSRLLSDRFSAERPKGSFSTLEIQRTEQGDSAMYLCASSEFEQGQGALGNTIYFGEGSWLTVV.

The J gene is TRBJ1-6, the V gene TRBV6-1; D unclear. This CDR3 spans 15 amino acids. Trimming removed 2 bases at V and 7 bases at J, with 12 bases between. CDR1 MNHNS and CDR2 SASEGT come from the germline V gene. The CDR3 nucleotides are TGTGCCAGCAGTGAACTCGTTGCGACCAATTCACCCCTCCACTTT. It translates to CASSELVATNSPLHF.

With respect to this clone: This specimen includes other DNA sequences encoding the same CDR3. The chain uses TRBV5-4 and TRBJ1-1; D unclear. Trimming cost V 0 bases and J 0 bases, with 3 bases left between them. The CDR3 loop spans 13 amino acids. Germline V lookup: CDR1 SGHNT, CDR2 YYREEE (reference sequence). The CDR3 spells CASSLVLNTEAFF. The CDR3 DNA sequence: TGTGCCAGCAGCTTGGTGTTGAACACTGAAGCTTTCTTT.

V gene TRBV27 combines with J gene TRBJ1-5; 7 bases are a match to TRBD1. V lost 5 bases and J lost 1; bases outside the gene matches: 8. This CDR3 is 16 amino acids long. Germline values: CDR1 MNHEY, CDR2 SMNVEV (reference sequence). CDR3 bases: TGTGCCAGCAGTCCGTTCCAGGGGGAAAGCAATCAGCCCCAGCATTTT. It encodes CASSPFQGESNQPQHF.

The V and J genes are TRBV7-9 and TRBJ2-1; 8 bases line up with TRBD2. V lost 1 base and J lost 7; bases outside the gene matches: 6. CDR1 is SEHNR, CDR2 FQNEAQ, per germline (reference sequence). The CDR3 sequence is 15 residues long. The CDR3 region is CASSLVSGLVNEQFF. The CDR3 nucleotides read TGTGCCAGCAGCTTAGTTTCGGGACTAGTAAATGAGCAGTTCTTC.

On this clone itself: This same CDR3 is encoded by further DNA sequences in the sample. The chain has TRBV6-5 and TRBJ2-3, with D perhaps given as TRBD1 or TRBD2 (6 bases each). V gave up 2 bases and J gave up 4 bases, with 10 bases separating them. Per the germline V gene, CDR1 is MNHEY and CDR2 is SVGAGI. The length of the CDR3 is 14 residues. The CDR3 is CASSYEEGADTQYF. In DNA, the CDR3 is TGTGCCAGCAGTTACGAGGAGGGGGCAGATACGCAGTATTTT.

The gene calls are TRBV7-2 and TRBJ1-6; D unclear. The CDR3 totals 11 residues. The V end was cut by 7 bases, the J end by 9 bases, with 7 bases between. The germline V gene encodes CDR1 SGHTA and CDR2 FQGNSA. The CDR3 spells CASTGGSPLHF. The CDR3 nucleotides are TGTGCCAGCACCGGAGGTTCACCCCTCCACTTT.

The V gene is TRBV29-1, the J gene TRBJ1-3, with D possibly being TRBD1 (6 bases). The CDR3 length is 13 residues. CDR1 is SQVTM, CDR2 ANQGSEA, per germline. With 6 bases removed from V and 1 base from J, the gap between germline ends came to 10 bases. CDR3 region: CSVHTGSGNTIYF. As DNA, the CDR3 is TGCAGCGTACACACAGGGTCTGGAAACACCATATATTTT. The complete variable domain, with remaining parts taken from reference TRBV29-1 and TRBJ1-3, reads SAVISQKPSRDICQRGTSLTIQCQVDSQVTMMFWYRQQPGQSLTLIATANQGSEATYESGFVIDKFPISRPNLTFSTLTVSNMSPEDSSIYLCSVHTGSGNTIYFGEGSWLTVV.

Only one count was recorded for this clone. The gene calls are TRBV27 and TRBJ1-1; TRBD1 is a possible D gene (6 bases). V shed 7 bases and J shed 5 bases, with 20 bases lying between them. The CDR3 runs 15 residues. The germline gives CDR1 MNHEY, CDR2 SMNVEV (reference sequence). The CDR3 region is CASKSAGDLRTEAFF. The CDR3 DNA reads TGTGCCAGCAAGTCGGCAGGGGATCTTCGGACTGAAGCTTTCTTT.

V is TRBV14 and J is TRBJ2-7; the D call may be TRBD1 or TRBD2 (5 bases each). The CDR3 extends over 16 amino acids. Germline V gene sequence: CDR1 SGHDN, CDR2 FVKESK. V lost 4 bases and J 1 base, leaving 17 bases between the germline ends. The CDR3 sequence: CASSRSPAGGSYEQYF. CDR3 sequence (DNA): TGTGCCAGCAGCCGATCTCCGGCTGGGGGTTCCTACGAGCAGTACTTC. The complete variable domain, with remaining parts taken from reference TRBV14 and TRBJ2-7, reads EAGVTQFPSHSVIEKGQTVTLRCDPISGHDNLYWYRRVMGKEIKFLLHFVKESKQDESGMPNNRFLAERTGGTYSTLKVQPAELEDSGVYFCASSRSPAGGSYEQYFGPGTRLTVT.

This rearrangement joins TRBV27 to TRBJ2-2; tentative D call: TRBD1 (6 bases). This CDR3 comprises 16 residues. V lost 3 bases and J lost 2, with 13 bases in between. Per germline, CDR1 MNHEY and CDR2 SMNVEV (reference sequence). The DNA for the CDR3 is TGTGCCAGCAGTTTGGGGGCTCAGGTTAACACCGGGGAGCTGTTTTTT. Translating it yields CASSLGAQVNTGELFF.

On this clone: This CDR3 is also generated by other DNA sequences in the sample. V and J are TRBV11-2 and TRBJ2-1; 9 bases align to TRBD2. The CDR3 length is 17 residues. The germline V gene encodes CDR1 SGHAT and CDR2 FQNNGV. V gave up 1 base and J gave up 0 bases; unmatched junction bases: 4. The CDR3 bases are TGTGCCAGCAGCTTAGGGCTAGCGGGGAGCTCCTACAATGAGCAGTTCTTC. Amino acids: CASSLGLAGSSYNEQFF. Full variable domain (remainder filled in from reference TRBV11-2 and TRBJ2-1): EAGVAQSPRYKIIEKRQSVAFWCNPISGHATLYWYQQILGQGPKLLIQFQNNGVVDDSQLPKDRFSAERLKGVDSTLKIQPAKLEDSAVYLCASSLGLAGSSYNEQFFGPGTRLTVL.

V and J are TRBV30 and TRBJ2-7; tentatively, D is TRBD2 (6 bases). The CDR3 has 13 residues. Germline CDR1 and CDR2: GTSNPN and SVGIG (reference sequence). Trimming took off 8 bases at V and 2 bases at J, with 16 bases between the two ends. The CDR3 spells CAGRLVGAYEQYF. CDR3 sequence (DNA): TGTGCCGGACGACTAGTCGGGGCCTACGAGCAGTACTTC.

The rearrangement uses TRBV9 and TRBJ1-2, with TRBD1 identical over 9 bases. The CDR3 length is 16 residues. The germline V gene has CDR1 SGDLS and CDR2 YYNGEE. Losses at the gene ends were 3 bases for V and 8 bases for J; bases not matched to a gene: 14. The CDR3 region is CASSEIPPDRGIGYTF. The DNA of the CDR3 is TGTGCCAGCAGCGAGATCCCCCCCGACAGGGGGATAGGCTACACCTTC.

This chain joins TRBV2 and TRBJ2-2; possibly TRBD1 or TRBD2 for D (6 bases each). CDR1 and CDR2 (germline): SNHLY, FYNNEI. The CDR3 totals 15 residues. Trimming took 4 bases from V and 3 from J, leaving 12 bases between them. The CDR3 nucleotides are TGTGCCAGCAGTGGCGGGACAAAGTACACCGGGGAGCTGTTTTTT. Its translation: CASSGGTKYTGELFF.

The J gene is TRBJ2-2, the V gene TRBV11-2; the match to TRBD2 covers 9 bases. The CDR3 covers 16 residues. Germline CDR1 is SGHAT and CDR2 is FQNNGV. The junction had 5 bases not matched to a gene; V was cut back by 6 bases and J by 0 bases. CDR3 DNA: TGTGCCAGCAGACCACGACTAGCGGCGAACACCGGGGAGCTGTTTTTT. This gives the protein CASRPRLAANTGELFF. The variable domain in full, with the rest retrieved from reference TRBV11-2 and TRBJ2-2, is EAGVAQSPRYKIIEKRQSVAFWCNPISGHATLYWYQQILGQGPKLLIQFQNNGVVDDSQLPKDRFSAERLKGVDSTLKIQPAKLEDSAVYLCASRPRLAANTGELFFGEGSRLTVL.

The CDR3 DNA reads TGTGCCAGCAGCGACCGGACCGGCCTGAACACTGAAGCTTTCTTT. It is translated as CASSDRTGLNTEAFF. The gene calls are TRBV11-2 and TRBJ1-1; D is unresolved. From germline, CDR1 is SGHAT and CDR2 FQNNGV. The CDR3 is 15 residues long. The V end lost 5 bases, the J end lost 0 bases, and 13 bases lay between the germline ends.